This TCR beta chain was obtained from a study of CD8 T cells in Susac syndrome. Study overall: When blood was drawn, the patients with Susac syndrome were therapy-naive, on corticosteroids, or on intravenous immunoglobulin alone. Whole-study findings and limits: CD4+ T cell repertoires in Susac syndrome exhibited no evidence of clonal expansion.

In germline, CDR1 is MGHDK, CDR2 SYGVNS. Trimming removed 3 bases from V and 7 bases from J, with 16 bases in between. This CDR3 is built from 14 residues. Reverse transcription of 0.5 to 1 ug RNA was performed with random hexamers. The CDR3 of TCR beta was amplified by immunoSEQ multiplex PCR across 54 Vbeta and 13 Jbeta. A single record per CDR3 protein comes from TCRdb applying MiXCR to the immunoSEQ multiplex PCR reads. The data hold 170,000 or so distinct CDR3 sequences, with roughly 94% observed a single time. Points on this clonotype: The antigen is not known.

The chain combines TRBV25-1 with TRBJ2-7; no definite D call. The specimen sequenced was CD4+ T cells from PBMCs. This TCR derives from a human donor with Susac syndrome. In nucleotides, the CDR3 is TGTGCCAGCAGTGAGGCCAGGCATTTTCAGGAGCAGTACTTC. Its protein product is CASSEARHFQEQYF.